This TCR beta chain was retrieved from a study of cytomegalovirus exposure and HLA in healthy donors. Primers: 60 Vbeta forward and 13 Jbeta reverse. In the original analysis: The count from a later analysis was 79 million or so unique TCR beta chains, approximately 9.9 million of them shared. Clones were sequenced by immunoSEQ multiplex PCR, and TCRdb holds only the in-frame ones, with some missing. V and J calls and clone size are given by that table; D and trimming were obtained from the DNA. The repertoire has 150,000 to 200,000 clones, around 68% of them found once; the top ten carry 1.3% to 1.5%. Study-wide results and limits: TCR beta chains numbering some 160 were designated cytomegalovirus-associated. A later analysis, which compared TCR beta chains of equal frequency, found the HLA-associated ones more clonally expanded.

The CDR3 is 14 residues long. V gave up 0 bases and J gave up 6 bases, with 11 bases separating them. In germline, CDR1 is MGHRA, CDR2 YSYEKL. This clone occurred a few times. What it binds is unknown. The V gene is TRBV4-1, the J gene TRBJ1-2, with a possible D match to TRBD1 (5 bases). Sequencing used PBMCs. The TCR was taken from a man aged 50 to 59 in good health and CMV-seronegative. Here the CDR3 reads CASSQDRASHGYTF. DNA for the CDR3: TGCGCCAGCAGCCAAGACAGGGCTTCACATGGCTACACCTTC.